The 8 T cell receptor beta chains listed next were all sequenced from one sample in a study of sequential checkpoint blockade in melanoma. Indicated treatment: randomized to nivolumab then ipilimumab (arm A) or the reverse (arm B). TCRdb keeps only in-frame clones here, not all; method: immunoSEQ multiplex PCR. The sample has around 18,000 clones; 55% to 75% are singletons. Material: CD8+ T cells sorted from blood (inferred from file names), obtained from a patient given nivolumab and ipilimumab in sequence. The receptors derive from a human donor with melanoma.

The chain uses TRBV15 and TRBJ2-5, with unresolved D. V lost 4 bases and J 4 bases, leaving 4 bases between the germline ends. CDR1 LNHNV and CDR2 YYDKDF come from the germline V gene (reference sequence). The CDR3 length is 11 residues. CDR3 DNA sequence: TGTGCCACCAGCATGCGAGAGACCCAGTACTTC. Its translation: CATSMRETQYF.

The genes are TRBV4-3 and TRBJ2-1; 8 bases align to TRBD1. The CDR3 consists of 16 residues. The ends lost 1 base at V and 4 bases at J; junction bases unmatched: 6. CDR1 LGHNA and CDR2 YSLEER come from the germline V gene. The CDR3 spells CASSQGIWDRYNEQFF. CDR3 sequence (DNA): TGCGCCAGCAGCCAAGGGATTTGGGACAGGTACAATGAGCAGTTCTTC.

This clone has only one observation. CDR3 in DNA: TGTGCCAGCAGTTCGAGGACAAAAGGAGTTTATGGCTACACCTTC. This translates into CASSSRTKGVYGYTF. This sequence joins TRBV27 and TRBJ1-2, with D possibly matching TRBD1 (5 bases). The V and J ends lost 4 bases and 5 bases respectively, with 17 bases between them. Germline V gene data show CDR1 as MNHEY and CDR2 as SMNVEV (reference sequence). The CDR3 runs to 15 residues.

V and J are TRBV30 and TRBJ2-7; 7 bases agree with TRBD1. V trimming: 1 base; J trimming: 5 bases; junction bases outside the gene matches: 11. The germline V gene encodes CDR1 GTSNPN and CDR2 SVGIG (reference sequence). The length of the CDR3 is 15 residues. As DNA, the CDR3 is TGTGCCTGGAGTGCAACAGGGGTAGGTTCGGACGAGCAGTACTTC. Amino acid sequence: CAWSATGVGSDEQYF.

In this sample, this clone turned up once. The chain has TRBV19 and TRBJ1-1, with D uncertain. Germline loops: CDR1 LNHDA, CDR2 SQIVND (reference sequence). The V and J ends lost 3 bases and 5 bases respectively, with 10 bases between them. The CDR3 covers 13 residues. DNA for the CDR3: TGTGCCAGTAGTATGAAGGTGAGGACTGAAGCTTTCTTT. It yields the protein CASSMKVRTEAFF.

V usage is TRBV7-3 and J usage is TRBJ2-6; tentatively, D is TRBD1 (7 bases). The V gene lost 5 bases and the J gene lost 2 bases, with 13 bases spanning the gap. The CDR3 contains 16 residues. The germline V gene has CDR1 SGHTA and CDR2 FQGTGA. The chain's CDR3 is CASSPGGGAGANVLTF. CDR3 DNA sequence: TGTGCCAGCAGCCCCGGAGGGGGCGCTGGGGCCAACGTCCTGACTTTC.

This clone was seen a handful of times. V gene TRBV6-4 combines with J gene TRBJ1-2, with 8 bases fitting TRBD1. V dropped 5 bases and J dropped 6; count of bases not matched to a gene: 11. The CDR3 extends over 15 amino acids. The germline gives CDR1 MRHNA, CDR2 SNTAGT. CDR3 loop: CASSTRTGRADGYTF. The CDR3 bases are TGTGCCAGCAGTACCCGGACAGGGCGAGCGGATGGCTACACCTTC.

The chain has TRBV7-3 and TRBJ2-2; D is undetermined. Per the germline V gene, CDR1 is SGHTA and CDR2 is FQGTGA. CDR3 length: 12 residues. V dropped 4 bases and J dropped 8 bases, with 8 bases sitting between them. The CDR3 sequence is CASSSIRGELFF. The DNA for the CDR3 is TGTGCCAGCAGCTCTATTCGGGGGGAGCTGTTTTTT. The full variable domain, in which reference TRBV7-3 and TRBJ2-2 provide the parts outside the CDR3, is GAGVSQTPSNKVTEKGKYVELRCDPISGHTALYWYRQSLGQGPEFLIYFQGTGAADDSGLPNDRFFAVRPEGSVSTLKIQRTERGDSAVYLCASSSIRGELFFGEGSRLTVL.